There are a few counts of the clone carrying this TCR beta chain. As yet, its antigen is unknown. The record originates from a study of T-cell memory formation after mild COVID-19. Germline CDR1 is MNHEY and CDR2 is SMNVEV (reference sequence). The ends were cut back, 7 bases at V and 5 bases at J, with 21 bases in the middle. The CDR3 totals 16 residues. Each CDR3 protein is one row after TCRdb ran MiXCR on the 5' RACE reads. The sample includes roughly 350,000 distinct CDR3 sequences, around 15% of them seen just once. Study outcomes and limitations: The authors left the SARS-CoV-2 specificity of second-wave clones peaking on day 37 unconfirmed. Prior to infection, memory already included some responding clones, suggesting cross-reactive memory joined.

This chain uses TRBV27 with TRBJ2-1, with TRBD2 as a possible D gene (5 bases). Sample: PBMCs or a T cell subset sorted from them (not recorded which). The source is a man younger than 35 who had mild COVID-19 (a few samples of this study predate the infection). Cell type and time point are not known. CDR3 nucleotides: TGTGCCAGCACCCTACACCGGGATCGGAGGCACAATGAGCAGTTCTTC. This encodes CASTLHRDRRHNEQFF.